What follows are 23 T cell receptor beta chains derived from one specimen sequenced in a study of cytomegalovirus exposure and HLA in healthy donors (TCRdb year 2017). Libraries were made using the immunoSEQ multiplex PCR assay. A mixture of 60 forward primers for TCR Vbeta segments and 13 reverse primers for TCR Jbeta segments was used in the multiplex PCR. TCRdb stores this immuneACCESS table with in-frame sequences only. Part of the clones is absent; in the studies checked, under half of the shortfall reflects unresolved V genes, and no reason is known for the rest. This sample lists about 180,000 clones; around 84% were detected once. 1% to 1.5% of the sample is taken by the ten largest. The specimen was PBMCs. The receptors derive from a girl aged 2 to 9 in good health and CMV-seropositive.

This clone was seen more than once but under ten times. The chain carries TRBV5-6 and TRBJ2-7, with D possibly being TRBD1 (5 bases). The length of the CDR3 is 14 residues. Germline V gene sequence: CDR1 SGHDT, CDR2 YYEEEE. Trimming removed 3 bases at V and 10 bases at J, with 20 bases between. The CDR3 here is CASSSPNNYRKQYF. In DNA, the CDR3 is TGTGCCAGCAGCTCCCCGAATAACTACAGGAAACAGTACTTC. Drawing the rest from reference TRBV5-6 and TRBJ2-7, the complete variable domain is DAGVTQSPTHLIKTRGQQVTLRCSPKSGHDTVSWYQQALGQGPQFIFQYYEEEERQRGNFPDRFSGHQFPNYSSELNVNALLLGDSALYLCASSSPNNYRKQYFGPGTRLTVT.

V usage is TRBV5-4 and J usage is TRBJ2-7; 7 positions match TRBD2. V shed 0 bases, J shed 4 bases, and the junction held 1 base outside the gene matches. CDR1 and CDR2 from the germline V gene are SGHNT and YYREEE (reference sequence). This CDR3 is 13 amino acids long. CDR3: CASSLGGGYEQYF. The CDR3, as DNA: TGTGCCAGCAGCTTGGGGGGGGGATACGAGCAGTACTTC.

In its sample, this clone was seen once. The chain recombines TRBV2 with TRBJ1-6; 8 nucleotides agree with TRBD1. Germline assignment: CDR1 SNHLY and CDR2 FYNNEI. The CDR3 has 12 amino acids. With V trimmed by 8 bases and J by 11 bases, 5 bases remained unmatched. The DNA of the CDR3 is TGTGCCAGCGCGACAGGGGAAACACCCCTCCACTTT. Protein sequence: CASATGETPLHF.

The rearrangement links TRBV2 to TRBJ1-2, with D unresolved. CDR3 size: 15 residues. Germline CDR1 SNHLY, CDR2 FYNNEI. With 9 bases removed from V and 8 bases from J, the gap between germline ends came to 25 bases. The CDR3 region is CARQLIGRALRGYTF. The DNA of the CDR3 is TGTGCCAGACAGTTGATTGGGCGGGCGCTACGGGGCTACACCTTC.

This rearrangement joins TRBV28 to TRBJ2-3, with 11 bases identical to TRBD2. V dropped 4 bases and J dropped 0; count of bases not matched to a gene: 12. The CDR3 length is 19 residues. The V gene's germline CDR1 is MDHEN and CDR2 SYDVKM. CDR3 DNA sequence: TGTGCCAGCAGTTCTTTAGGGGGACTAGCGGTAACTAGCACAGATACGCAGTATTTT. Amino acid sequence: CASSSLGGLAVTSTDTQYF.

V and J are TRBV5-1 and TRBJ2-5; 14 bases are shared with TRBD2. Germline V gene data show CDR1 as SGHRS and CDR2 as YFSETQ. The CDR3 has 18 residues. Trimming removed 4 bases from V and 3 bases from J; junction bases left unmatched: 11. The CDR3 is CASSTSGTSGSGEETQYF. Written as DNA, the CDR3 is TGCGCCAGCAGCACCTCCGGGACTAGCGGGAGTGGTGAAGAGACCCAGTACTTC. Full variable domain (missing parts from reference TRBV5-1 and TRBJ2-5): KAGVTQTPRYLIKTRGQQVTLSCSPISGHRSVSWYQQTPGQGLQFLFEYFSETQRNKGNFPGRFSGRQFSNSRSEMNVSTLELGDSALYLCASSTSGTSGSGEETQYFGPGTRLLVL.

As for this clone: At one boundary the junction diverges from the germline segment, which might be a read error. The chain joins TRBV9 to TRBJ1-2; D ambiguous. The CDR3 consists of 14 residues. Germline assignment: CDR1 SGDLS and CDR2 YYNGEE. DNA of the CDR3: TGTGCCAGCAGCGTAGCTCAGGAAGGAGGGCACTACCCCTTC. It translates to CASSVAQEGGHYPF.

The chain uses TRBV9 and TRBJ2-3; 11 bases fit TRBD1. The CDR3 contains 17 residues. Trimming took 3 bases from V and 4 from J; bases not matched to a gene: 10. Germline V CDR1 and CDR2: SGDLS, YYNGEE. CDR3 nucleotides: TGTGCCAGCAGCGAGGGCCCGGGACAGGGGGTAGCAGATACGCAGTATTTT. Encoded protein: CASSEGPGQGVADTQYF.

This clone has a single count. The gene calls are TRBV25-1 and TRBJ2-7; 8 bases fit TRBD2. CDR3 length: 15 amino acids. CDR1 and CDR2 (germline): MGHDK, SYGVNS. The ends lost 9 bases at V and 1 base at J; junction bases unmatched: 11. The CDR3 DNA sequence: TGTGCCAGAGTAGCGGGACAAGAATCTTCCTACGAGCAGTACTTC. It codes for CARVAGQESSYEQYF.

The chain combines TRBV28 with TRBJ1-5; D is possibly TRBD1 (6 bases). CDR1 and CDR2 from the germline V gene are MDHEN and SYDVKM. This CDR3 region has 16 residues. The V and J ends lost 5 bases and 3 bases respectively, with 17 bases between them. CDR3 bases: TGTGCCAGCAGTCCCACAGGGACATATTTCAATCAGCCCCAGCATTTT. Translating gives CASSPTGTYFNQPQHF.

The genes are TRBV11-2 and TRBJ1-3; D unclear. The V and J ends lost 1 base and 1 base respectively, with 8 bases between them. This CDR3 contains 15 residues. From germline, CDR1 is SGHAT and CDR2 FQNNGV. The CDR3 coding sequence is TGTGCCAGCAGCTTAGTGCGGGGATCTGGAAACACCATATATTTT. This gives the protein CASSLVRGSGNTIYF. The whole variable domain, remainder taken from reference TRBV11-2 and TRBJ1-3, is EAGVAQSPRYKIIEKRQSVAFWCNPISGHATLYWYQQILGQGPKLLIQFQNNGVVDDSQLPKDRFSAERLKGVDSTLKIQPAKLEDSAVYLCASSLVRGSGNTIYFGEGSWLTVV.

In its sample, this clone was seen a few times. In DNA, the CDR3 is TGTGCCAGCAGCCCAGGGACAGGTAGGCGAAATCAGCCCCAGCATTTT. This translates into CASSPGTGRRNQPQHF. V and J are TRBV5-5 and TRBJ1-5; 8 nucleotides agree with TRBD1. The CDR3 covers 16 residues. The V gene's germline CDR1 is SGHKS and CDR2 YYEKEE (reference sequence). V shed 4 bases and J 4 bases; nucleotides not matched to a gene: 10.

This chain links TRBV6-5 with TRBJ2-5, with 10 positions matching TRBD2. Germline CDR1 is MNHEY and CDR2 is SVGAGI. J lost 7 bases, V lost 2 bases, and 10 bases had no gene match. The CDR3 is made up of 16 amino acids. CDR3 sequence (DNA): TGTGCCAGCAGTTACGGAGTAGCGGGGGGTGGGGGGACCCAGTACTTC. It codes for CASSYGVAGGGGTQYF.

Only one count was recorded for this clone. V is TRBV5-6 and J is TRBJ1-4, with D tentatively TRBD1 (6 bases). The germline gives CDR1 SGHDT, CDR2 YYEEEE. V lost 4 bases to trimming and J lost 1 base, with 17 bases between them. The length of the CDR3 is 17 residues. The CDR3, as DNA: TGTGCCAGCAGCGCGCGGGGGGCAAGAGGAACTAATGAAAAACTGTTTTTT. Translated: CASSARGARGTNEKLFF.

This clone was detected only once. The chain is built from TRBV6-5 and TRBJ1-2, with D unresolved. Germline CDR1 reads MNHEY; CDR2 reads SVGAGI. With 8 bases removed from V and 8 bases from J, the gap between germline ends came to 21 bases. The CDR3 covers 14 residues. CDR3 sequence (DNA): TGTGCCAGCTCCCGGACGAGGGTGAGGTGGGGCTACACCTTC. This encodes CASSRTRVRWGYTF.

V is TRBV6-6 and J is TRBJ2-2, with TRBD1 matching 9 bases. This CDR3 region has 15 residues. The germline V gene encodes CDR1 MNHNY and CDR2 SVGAGI (reference sequence). Trimming removed 6 bases from V and 3 bases from J; junction bases left unmatched: 5. The CDR3 loop reads CASSFTGGDTGELFF. CDR3 DNA sequence: TGTGCCAGCAGCTTCACAGGGGGCGACACCGGGGAGCTGTTTTTT.

The chain employs TRBV10-1 and TRBJ2-1, with a weak D call TRBD2 (5 bases). Trimming took off 2 bases at V and 14 bases at J, with 19 bases between the two ends. Germline CDR1 and CDR2: WNHNN and SYGVQD (reference sequence). This CDR3 is 14 amino acids long. In DNA form, the CDR3 reads TGCGCCAGCAGTGAGGAAAGGGAGCCCTCGCGGAAGTTCTTC. It specifies CASSEEREPSRKFF.

In its sample, this clone was seen a few times. V is TRBV2 and J is TRBJ2-7, with D possibly TRBD1 on 6 matching bases. Germline CDR1 is SNHLY and CDR2 is FYNNEI. V was shortened by 7 bases and J by 4 bases, with 11 bases between the two germline ends. CDR3 size: 12 residues. DNA for the CDR3: TGTGCCAGCACCCGGGACACTTACGAGCAGTACTTC. It yields the protein CASTRDTYEQYF.

The V and J genes are TRBV7-9 and TRBJ2-5, with D possibly matching TRBD1 (5 bases). The ends were cut back, 6 bases at V and 4 bases at J, with 12 bases in the middle. CDR1 SEHNR and CDR2 FQNEAQ come from the germline V gene (reference sequence). The CDR3 contains 13 residues. CDR3 in DNA: TGTGCCAGCAGGCTAGGGGAATCAGAGACCCAGTACTTC. Its translation: CASRLGESETQYF.

The chain is built from TRBV4-1 and TRBJ2-1; 9 bases map to TRBD2. V lost 0 bases, J lost 2 bases, and 8 bases stayed unmatched. This CDR3 has 18 residues. Germline values: CDR1 MGHRA, CDR2 YSYEKL. CDR3 DNA sequence: TGCGCCAGCAGCCAAGATCGACGGGGCGGGAGGGCCTACAATGAGCAGTTCTTC. Amino acids: CASSQDRRGGRAYNEQFF.

The chain combines TRBV11-1 with TRBJ1-1; no firm D call. Trimming left V 5 bases short and J 10 bases short, with 26 bases between. Germline CDR1 SGHAT, CDR2 FQDESV (reference sequence). This CDR3 contains 16 residues. The CDR3 sequence is CASSHKWDTTRGRAFF. CDR3 coding DNA: TGTGCCAGCAGCCACAAATGGGATACAACCCGGGGAAGAGCTTTCTTT.

The chain is built from TRBV4-1 and TRBJ2-7; perhaps TRBD1 as D (5 bases). The CDR3 sequence is 17 residues long. Trimming left V 3 bases short and J 2 bases short, with 20 bases between. The germline V gene has CDR1 MGHRA and CDR2 YSYEKL. CDR3 loop: CASSQQEAGNDAYEQYF. CDR3 DNA sequence: TGCGCCAGCAGCCAGCAAGAGGCAGGGAACGACGCCTACGAGCAGTACTTC.

V is TRBV5-5 and J is TRBJ1-5; no firm D call. Deletions cut 4 bases from V and 5 bases from J, with 22 bases between. The germline gives CDR1 SGHKS, CDR2 YYEKEE (reference sequence). CDR3 length: 17 residues. CDR3 sequence: CASSPQPTGVTDQPQHF. DNA for the CDR3: TGTGCCAGCAGCCCCCAGCCAACCGGGGTAACCGATCAGCCCCAGCATTTT.